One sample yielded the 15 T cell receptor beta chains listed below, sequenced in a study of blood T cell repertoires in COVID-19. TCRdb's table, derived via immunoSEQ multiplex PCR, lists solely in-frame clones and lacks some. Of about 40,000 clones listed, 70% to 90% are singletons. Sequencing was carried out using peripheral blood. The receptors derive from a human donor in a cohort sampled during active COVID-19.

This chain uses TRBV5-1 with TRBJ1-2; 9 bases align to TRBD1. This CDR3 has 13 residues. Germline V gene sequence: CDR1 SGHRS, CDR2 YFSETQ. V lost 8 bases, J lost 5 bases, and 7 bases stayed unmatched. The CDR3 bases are TGCGCCAGGGGAACAGGACAGGGGTATGGCTACACCTTC. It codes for CARGTGQGYGYTF.

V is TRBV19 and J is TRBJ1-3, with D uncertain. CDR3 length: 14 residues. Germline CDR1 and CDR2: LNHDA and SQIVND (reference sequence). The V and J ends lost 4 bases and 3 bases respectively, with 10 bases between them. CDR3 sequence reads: CASSSPWSGNTIYF. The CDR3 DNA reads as TGTGCCAGTAGTAGTCCCTGGAGTGGAAACACCATATATTTT.

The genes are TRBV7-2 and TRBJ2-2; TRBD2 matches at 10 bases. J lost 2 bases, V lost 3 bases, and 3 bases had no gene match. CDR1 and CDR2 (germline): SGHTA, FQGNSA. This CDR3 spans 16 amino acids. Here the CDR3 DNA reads TGTGCCAGCAGCTTGGCTAGCGGGGGAAACACCGGGGAGCTGTTTTTT. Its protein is CASSLASGGNTGELFF.

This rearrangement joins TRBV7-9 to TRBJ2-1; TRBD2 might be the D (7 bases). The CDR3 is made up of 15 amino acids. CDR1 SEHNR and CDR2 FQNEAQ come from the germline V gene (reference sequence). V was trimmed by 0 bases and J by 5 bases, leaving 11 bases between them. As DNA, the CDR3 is TGTGCCAGCAGCTTAGCGGGGGGGCCTAACAATGAGCAGTTCTTC. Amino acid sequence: CASSLAGGPNNEQFF.

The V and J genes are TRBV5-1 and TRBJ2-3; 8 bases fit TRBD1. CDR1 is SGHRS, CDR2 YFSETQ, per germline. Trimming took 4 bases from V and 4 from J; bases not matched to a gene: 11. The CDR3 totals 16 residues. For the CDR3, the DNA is TGCGCCAGCAGCCCGACAGGGGTAGGCGAGGCAGATACGCAGTATTTT. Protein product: CASSPTGVGEADTQYF.

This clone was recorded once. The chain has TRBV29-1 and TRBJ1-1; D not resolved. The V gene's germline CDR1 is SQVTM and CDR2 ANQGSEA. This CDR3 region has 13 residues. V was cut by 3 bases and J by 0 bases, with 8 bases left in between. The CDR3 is CSVDPGMNTEAFF. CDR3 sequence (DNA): TGCAGCGTTGACCCGGGGATGAACACTGAAGCTTTCTTT.

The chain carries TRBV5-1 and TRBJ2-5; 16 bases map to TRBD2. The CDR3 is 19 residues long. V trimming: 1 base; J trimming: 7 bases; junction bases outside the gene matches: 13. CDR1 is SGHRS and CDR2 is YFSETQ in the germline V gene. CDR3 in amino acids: CASSLPAGTSGGAVGTQYF. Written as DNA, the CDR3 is TGCGCCAGCAGCTTGCCCGCCGGGACTAGCGGGGGGGCGGTAGGGACCCAGTACTTC. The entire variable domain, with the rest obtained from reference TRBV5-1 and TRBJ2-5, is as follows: KAGVTQTPRYLIKTRGQQVTLSCSPISGHRSVSWYQQTPGQGLQFLFEYFSETQRNKGNFPGRFSGRQFSNSRSEMNVSTLELGDSALYLCASSLPAGTSGGAVGTQYFGPGTRLLVL.

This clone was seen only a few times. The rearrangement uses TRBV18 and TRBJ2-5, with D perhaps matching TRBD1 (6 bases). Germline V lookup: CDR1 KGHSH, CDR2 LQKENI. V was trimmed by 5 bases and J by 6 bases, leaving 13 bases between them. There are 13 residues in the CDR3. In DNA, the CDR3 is TGTGCCAGCTCAGGCCAGGGGTCAAAGACCCAGTACTTC. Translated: CASSGQGSKTQYF.

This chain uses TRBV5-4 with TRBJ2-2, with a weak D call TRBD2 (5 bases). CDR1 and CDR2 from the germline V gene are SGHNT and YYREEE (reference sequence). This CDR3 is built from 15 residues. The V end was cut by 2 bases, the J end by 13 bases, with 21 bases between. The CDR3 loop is CASSFGPRTPDRLFF. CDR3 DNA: TGTGCCAGCAGCTTTGGGCCTCGGACTCCAGATCGGCTGTTTTTT.

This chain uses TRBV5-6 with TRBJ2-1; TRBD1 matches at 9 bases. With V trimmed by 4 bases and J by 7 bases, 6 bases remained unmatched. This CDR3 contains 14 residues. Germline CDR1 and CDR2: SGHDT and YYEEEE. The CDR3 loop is CASSGDRVVNEQFF. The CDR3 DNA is TGTGCCAGCAGCGGGGACAGGGTTGTGAATGAGCAGTTCTTC.

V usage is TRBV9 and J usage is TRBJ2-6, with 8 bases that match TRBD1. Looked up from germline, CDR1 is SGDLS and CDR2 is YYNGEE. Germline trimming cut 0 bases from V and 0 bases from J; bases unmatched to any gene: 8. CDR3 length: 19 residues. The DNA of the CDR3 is TGTGCCAGCAGCGTAGATCAGGGGGCCTCCTCCTCTGGGGCCAACGTCCTGACTTTC. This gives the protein CASSVDQGASSSGANVLTF.

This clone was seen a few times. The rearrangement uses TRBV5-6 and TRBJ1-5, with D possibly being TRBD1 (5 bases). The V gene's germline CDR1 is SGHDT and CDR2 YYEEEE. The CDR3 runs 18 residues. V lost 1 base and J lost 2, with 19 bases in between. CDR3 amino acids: CASSLYRIRVLGNQPQHF. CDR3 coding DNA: TGTGCCAGCAGCTTGTACAGGATAAGGGTGTTGGGCAATCAGCCCCAGCATTTT.

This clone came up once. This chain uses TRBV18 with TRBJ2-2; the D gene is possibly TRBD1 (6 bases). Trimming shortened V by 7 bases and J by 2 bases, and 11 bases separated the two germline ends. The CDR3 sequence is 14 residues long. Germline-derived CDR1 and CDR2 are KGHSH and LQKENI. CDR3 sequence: CASYRDTNTGELFF. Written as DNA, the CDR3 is TGTGCCAGCTACAGGGACACCAACACCGGGGAGCTGTTTTTT.

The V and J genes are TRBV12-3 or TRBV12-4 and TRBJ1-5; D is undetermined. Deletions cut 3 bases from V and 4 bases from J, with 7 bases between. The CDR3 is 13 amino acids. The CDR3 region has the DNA TGTGCCAGCAGTTTTACGGGGAATCAGCCCCAGCATTTT. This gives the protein CASSFTGNQPQHF.

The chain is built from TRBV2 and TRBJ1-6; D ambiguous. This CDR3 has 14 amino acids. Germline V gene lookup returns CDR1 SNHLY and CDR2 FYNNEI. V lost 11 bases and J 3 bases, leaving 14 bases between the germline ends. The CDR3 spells CARAEGVYNSPLHF. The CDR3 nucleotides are TGTGCCCGCGCTGAGGGAGTCTATAATTCACCCCTCCACTTT. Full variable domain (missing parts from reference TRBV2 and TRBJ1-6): EPEVTQTPSHQVTQMGQEVILRCVPISNHLYFYWYRQILGQKVEFLVSFYNNEISEKSEIFDDQFSVERPDGSNFTLKIRSTKLEDSAMYFCARAEGVYNSPLHFGNGTRLTVT.